The rows below give T cell receptor beta chains drawn from one sample of a study of T cells after yellow fever vaccination. One entry per CDR3 protein results from TCRdb running MiXCR on the 5' RACE reads. Of 120,000 to 150,000 distinct CDR3 sequences in the sample, about 7.7% were seen once. This specimen consisted of CD4+ T cells sorted from PBMCs, obtained 5 days after the yellow fever booster vaccination. The origin of the receptors is a man aged 25 to 45 who received the YFV17D yellow fever vaccine. Each CDR3 is given with its conserved first and last residue. Each record gives: V gene, clone size, J gene, D gene, CDR3 protein, CDR3 DNA. D genes are given only for firm matches. Expanded clones are given a class, and other clones once, few, many or no size at all.

v_gene: TRBV6-2/TRBV6-3
abundance: many
j_gene: TRBJ2-1
d_gene: TRBD1
CDR3aa: CASSYKTGGSYNEQFF
CDR3nt: TGTGCCAGCAGTTACAAGACAGGGGGTTCCTACAATGAGCAGTTCTTC

v_gene: TRBV20-1
abundance: many
j_gene: TRBJ2-7
d_gene: TRBD2
CDR3aa: CSAPTGGRYEQYF
CDR3nt: TGCAGTGCTCCGACGGGGGGTAGGTACGAGCAGTACTTC

v_gene: TRBV11-2
abundance: many
j_gene: TRBJ2-5
d_gene: .
CDR3aa: CASSPQPETQYF
CDR3nt: TGTGCCAGCAGCCCTCAGCCAGAGACCCAGTACTTC

v_gene: TRBV7-2
abundance: many
j_gene: TRBJ2-7
d_gene: TRBD2
CDR3aa: CASSLGHGASGTYEQYF
CDR3nt: TGTGCCAGCAGCTTAGGGCATGGGGCTAGCGGGACCTACGAGCAGTACTTC

v_gene: TRBV20-1
abundance: many
j_gene: TRBJ2-5
d_gene: .
CDR3aa: CSAIGKTQYF
CDR3nt: TGCAGTGCTATCGGAAAGACCCAGTACTTC

v_gene: TRBV7-2
abundance: many
j_gene: TRBJ2-7
d_gene: .
CDR3aa: CASSHRAGSYEQYF
CDR3nt: TGTGCCAGCAGCCATCGGGCGGGATCATACGAGCAGTACTTC

v_gene: TRBV12-3/TRBV12-4
abundance: few
j_gene: TRBJ1-1
d_gene: .
CDR3aa: CASTIMGGTEAFF
CDR3nt: TGTGCCAGCACAATAATGGGGGGCACTGAAGCTTTCTTT

v_gene: TRBV15
abundance: many
j_gene: TRBJ2-1
d_gene: .
CDR3aa: CATIDSSSYNEQFF
CDR3nt: TGTGCCACCATTGACTCGAGCTCCTACAATGAGCAGTTCTTC

v_gene: TRBV5-6
abundance: many
j_gene: TRBJ2-2
d_gene: TRBD2
CDR3aa: CASSFRGTSRANTGELFF
CDR3nt: TGTGCCAGCAGCTTCCGGGGGACTAGCCGAGCGAACACCGGGGAGCTGTTTTTT

v_gene: TRBV3-1
abundance: many
j_gene: TRBJ1-2
d_gene: .
CDR3aa: CASNHHGGPNYGYTF
CDR3nt: TGTGCCAGCAATCACCATGGAGGGCCGAACTATGGCTACACCTTC

v_gene: TRBV20-1
abundance: many
j_gene: TRBJ2-4
d_gene: .
CDR3aa: CSAGGGSDIQYF
CDR3nt: TGCAGTGCAGGAGGAGGGTCGGACATTCAGTACTTC

v_gene: TRBV5-1
abundance: few
j_gene: TRBJ1-4
d_gene: .
CDR3aa: CASSPDPTNEKLFF
CDR3nt: TGCGCCAGCTCTCCCGACCCAACTAATGAAAAACTGTTTTTT

v_gene: TRBV6-5
abundance: .
j_gene: TRBJ2-1
d_gene: .
CDR3aa: CASSYSTGGGGYEQFF
CDR3nt: TGTGCCAGCAGTTACTCGACGGGGGGAGGGGGCTATGAGCAGTTCTTC

v_gene: TRBV4-1
abundance: many
j_gene: TRBJ2-7
d_gene: TRBD2
CDR3aa: CASSQGASGPYEQYF
CDR3nt: TGCGCCAGCAGCCAAGGGGCTAGCGGTCCCTACGAGCAGTACTTC

v_gene: TRBV29-1
abundance: many
j_gene: TRBJ2-4
d_gene: .
CDR3aa: CSVEGQGDIQYF
CDR3nt: TGCAGCGTTGAAGGGCAGGGTGACATTCAGTACTTC

v_gene: TRBV5-1
abundance: many
j_gene: TRBJ2-3
d_gene: .
CDR3aa: CASSPGLVPDTQYF
CDR3nt: TGCGCCAGCAGCCCAGGCCTGGTCCCAGATACGCAGTATTTT

v_gene: TRBV20-1
abundance: many
j_gene: TRBJ1-1
d_gene: .
CDR3aa: CSARAPTVNTEAFF
CDR3nt: TGCAGTGCTAGAGCTCCGACTGTGAACACTGAAGCTTTCTTT

v_gene: TRBV6-2/TRBV6-3
abundance: many
j_gene: TRBJ2-1
d_gene: .
CDR3aa: CASGLNEQFF
CDR3nt: TGTGCCAGCGGGTTAAATGAGCAGTTCTTC

v_gene: TRBV20-1
abundance: many
j_gene: TRBJ2-1
d_gene: .
CDR3aa: CSARSTSNEQFF
CDR3nt: TGCAGTGCTAGGTCGACTAGCAATGAGCAGTTCTTC

v_gene: TRBV7-2
abundance: many
j_gene: TRBJ2-5
d_gene: TRBD2
CDR3aa: CASSWGLAGDSQYF
CDR3nt: TGTGCCAGCAGCTGGGGTCTAGCGGGAGATTCCCAGTACTTC

v_gene: TRBV7-9
abundance: many
j_gene: TRBJ2-7
d_gene: .
CDR3aa: CASSLLWHEQYF
CDR3nt: TGTGCCAGCAGCTTATTGTGGCACGAGCAGTACTTC

v_gene: TRBV20-1
abundance: many
j_gene: TRBJ2-7
d_gene: .
CDR3aa: CSARDFGASSYEQYF
CDR3nt: TGCAGTGCTAGAGATTTCGGGGCGAGCTCCTACGAGCAGTACTTC

v_gene: TRBV10-3
abundance: many
j_gene: TRBJ2-3
d_gene: TRBD2
CDR3aa: CAISAPGTSGRDTQYF
CDR3nt: TGTGCCATCAGTGCCCCCGGGACTAGCGGGAGAGATACGCAGTATTTT

v_gene: TRBV29-1
abundance: many
j_gene: TRBJ1-1
d_gene: .
CDR3aa: CSATRGGTEAFF
CDR3nt: TGCAGCGCAACTAGGGGAGGGACTGAAGCTTTCTTT

v_gene: TRBV7-2
abundance: many
j_gene: TRBJ2-5
d_gene: .
CDR3aa: CASRQGAQETQYF
CDR3nt: TGTGCCAGCAGACAAGGGGCGCAAGAGACCCAGTACTTC

v_gene: TRBV5-4
abundance: many
j_gene: TRBJ2-3
d_gene: .
CDR3aa: CASREDFPTDTQYF
CDR3nt: TGTGCCAGCAGGGAGGACTTCCCGACAGATACGCAGTATTTT

v_gene: TRBV3-1
abundance: many
j_gene: TRBJ2-1
d_gene: TRBD2
CDR3aa: CASSQEGSGRVDEQFF
CDR3nt: TGTGCCAGCAGCCAAGAGGGCAGCGGGAGGGTGGATGAGCAGTTCTTC

v_gene: TRBV4-2
abundance: many
j_gene: TRBJ2-1
d_gene: .
CDR3aa: CASSQDPRMGVSYNEQFF
CDR3nt: TGTGCCAGCAGCCAGGATCCCCGGATGGGGGTCTCCTACAATGAGCAGTTCTTC

v_gene: TRBV20-1
abundance: few
j_gene: TRBJ2-2
d_gene: .
CDR3aa: CSARVQSNTGELFF
CDR3nt: TGCAGTGCTAGAGTACAGTCGAACACCGGGGAGCTGTTTTTT

v_gene: TRBV11-2
abundance: many
j_gene: TRBJ1-6
d_gene: TRBD1
CDR3aa: CASSIRDRGPSPLHF
CDR3nt: TGTGCCAGCAGCATCCGGGACAGGGGACCTTCACCCCTCCACTTT

v_gene: TRBV7-2
abundance: .
j_gene: TRBJ2-2
d_gene: .
CDR3aa: CASSLVGTNNGELFF
CDR3nt: TGTGCCAGCAGCTTAGTCGGGACCAACAACGGGGAGCTGTTTTTT

v_gene: TRBV29-1
abundance: many
j_gene: TRBJ2-7
d_gene: .
CDR3aa: CSAGTQYEQYF
CDR3nt: TGCAGCGCCGGGACGCAGTACGAGCAGTACTTC

v_gene: TRBV19
abundance: .
j_gene: TRBJ2-5
d_gene: TRBD2
CDR3aa: CASRERELETQYF
CDR3nt: TGTGCCAGTAGAGAGCGGGAGCTCGAGACCCAGTACTTC

v_gene: TRBV24-1
abundance: many
j_gene: TRBJ2-1
d_gene: TRBD2
CDR3aa: CATSEMGGDEQFF
CDR3nt: TGTGCCACCAGCGAGATGGGGGGGGATGAGCAGTTCTTC

v_gene: TRBV4-3
abundance: many
j_gene: TRBJ2-7
d_gene: .
CDR3aa: CASSQDLRNEQYF
CDR3nt: TGCGCCAGCAGCCAAGACCTCAGAAACGAGCAGTACTTC

v_gene: TRBV20-1
abundance: many
j_gene: TRBJ2-7
d_gene: TRBD2
CDR3aa: CSARPDGRVLYEQYF
CDR3nt: TGCAGTGCTAGGCCCGACGGGAGGGTCCTCTACGAGCAGTACTTC

v_gene: TRBV28
abundance: many
j_gene: TRBJ2-1
d_gene: TRBD2
CDR3aa: CASSNPGTSGLYNEQFF
CDR3nt: TGTGCCAGCAGTAACCCCGGGACTAGCGGGCTTTACAATGAGCAGTTCTTC

v_gene: TRBV6-2/TRBV6-3
abundance: many
j_gene: TRBJ2-6
d_gene: TRBD2
CDR3aa: CASSYTALAGVIPGANVLTF
CDR3nt: TGTGCCAGCAGTTACACCGCTCTAGCGGGGGTAATTCCTGGGGCCAACGTCCTGACTTTC

v_gene: TRBV5-1
abundance: many
j_gene: TRBJ2-7
d_gene: TRBD1
CDR3aa: CASSLDRDREQYF
CDR3nt: TGCGCCAGCAGCCTGGACAGGGATCGCGAGCAGTACTTC

v_gene: TRBV20-1
abundance: many
j_gene: TRBJ2-5
d_gene: .
CDR3aa: CSARTGRNWETQYF
CDR3nt: TGCAGTGCTAGAACAGGACGAAATTGGGAGACCCAGTACTTC

v_gene: TRBV7-2
abundance: .
j_gene: TRBJ1-2
d_gene: TRBD1
CDR3aa: CASSVGQGSRGYTF
CDR3nt: TGTGCCAGCAGCGTGGGACAGGGGTCTCGTGGCTACACCTTC

v_gene: TRBV18
abundance: many
j_gene: TRBJ2-1
d_gene: TRBD2
CDR3aa: CASSPGGPNEQFF
CDR3nt: TGTGCCAGCTCACCGGGAGGGCCGAATGAGCAGTTCTTC

v_gene: TRBV2
abundance: many
j_gene: TRBJ2-5
d_gene: .
CDR3aa: CASSERSGAVETQYF
CDR3nt: TGTGCCAGCAGTGAACGGTCAGGGGCTGTAGAGACCCAGTACTTC

v_gene: TRBV7-2
abundance: many
j_gene: TRBJ2-1
d_gene: TRBD2
CDR3aa: CASSTAPGLGHNEQFF
CDR3nt: TGTGCCAGCAGCACAGCGCCGGGACTAGGACACAATGAGCAGTTCTTC

v_gene: TRBV11-3
abundance: many
j_gene: TRBJ2-1
d_gene: TRBD2
CDR3aa: CASSLVGTTSGRGNEQFF
CDR3nt: TGTGCCAGCAGCTTAGTAGGTACTACTAGCGGGAGGGGGAATGAGCAGTTCTTC

v_gene: TRBV6-1
abundance: many
j_gene: TRBJ2-5
d_gene: TRBD2
CDR3aa: CASSAWGGGQETQYF
CDR3nt: TGTGCCAGCAGTGCGTGGGGGGGGGGACAAGAGACCCAGTACTTC

v_gene: TRBV29-1
abundance: many
j_gene: TRBJ2-1
d_gene: TRBD2
CDR3aa: CSVAGLADNEQFF
CDR3nt: TGCAGCGTTGCGGGACTAGCGGACAATGAGCAGTTCTTC

v_gene: TRBV21-1
abundance: many
j_gene: TRBJ2-2
d_gene: .
CDR3aa: CASSNVVARDPPLAGELFF
CDR3nt: TGTGCCAGCAGCAACGTGGTAGCGAGAGACCCCCCCTTAGCCGGGGAGCTGTTTTTT

v_gene: TRBV7-2
abundance: many
j_gene: TRBJ2-3
d_gene: TRBD2
CDR3aa: CASSTSGSRADTQYF
CDR3nt: TGTGCCAGCAGCACCAGCGGGAGTAGGGCAGATACGCAGTATTTT

v_gene: TRBV6-5
abundance: many
j_gene: TRBJ2-1
d_gene: .
CDR3aa: CASGDYEQFF
CDR3nt: TGTGCCAGCGGGGACTATGAGCAGTTCTTC